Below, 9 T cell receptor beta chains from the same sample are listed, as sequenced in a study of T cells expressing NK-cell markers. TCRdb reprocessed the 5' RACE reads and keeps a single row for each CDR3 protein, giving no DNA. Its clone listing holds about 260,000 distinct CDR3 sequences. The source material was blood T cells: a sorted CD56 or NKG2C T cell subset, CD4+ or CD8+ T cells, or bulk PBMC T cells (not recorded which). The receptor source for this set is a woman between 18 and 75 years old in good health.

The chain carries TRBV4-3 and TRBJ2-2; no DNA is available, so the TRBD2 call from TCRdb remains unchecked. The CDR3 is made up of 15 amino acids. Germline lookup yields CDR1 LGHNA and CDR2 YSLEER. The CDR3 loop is CASSRGGAGPGELFF.

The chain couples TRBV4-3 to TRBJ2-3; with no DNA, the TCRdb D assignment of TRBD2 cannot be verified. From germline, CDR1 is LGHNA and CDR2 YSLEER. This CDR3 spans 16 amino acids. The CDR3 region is CASSLGLAGVTDTQYF.

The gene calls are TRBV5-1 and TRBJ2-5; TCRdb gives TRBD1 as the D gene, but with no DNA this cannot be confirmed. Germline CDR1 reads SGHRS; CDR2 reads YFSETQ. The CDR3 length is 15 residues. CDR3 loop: CASSWEDRGWETQYF.

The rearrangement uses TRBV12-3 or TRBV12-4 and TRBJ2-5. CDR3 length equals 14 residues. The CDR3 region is CASSLGDQRETQYF.

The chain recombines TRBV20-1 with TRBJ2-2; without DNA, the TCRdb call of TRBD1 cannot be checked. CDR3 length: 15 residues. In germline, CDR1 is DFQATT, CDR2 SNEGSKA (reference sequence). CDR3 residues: CSARGLGGYGGELFF.

CDR3 protein: CSALGAFNEQFF. This chain links TRBV20-1 with TRBJ2-1; TCRdb outputs TRBD1, but without DNA this stays unchecked. Per the germline V gene, CDR1 is DFQATT and CDR2 is SNEGSKA (reference sequence). The CDR3 spans 12 residues.

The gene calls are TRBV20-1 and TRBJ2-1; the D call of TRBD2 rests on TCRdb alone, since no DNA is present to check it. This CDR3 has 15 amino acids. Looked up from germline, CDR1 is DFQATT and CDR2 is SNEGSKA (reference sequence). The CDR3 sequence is CSARGGAGGGNEQFF.

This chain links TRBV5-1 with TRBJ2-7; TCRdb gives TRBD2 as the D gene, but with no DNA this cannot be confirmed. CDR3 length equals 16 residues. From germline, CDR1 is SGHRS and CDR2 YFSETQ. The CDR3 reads CASSVTTGTGVYEQYF.

The CDR3 is CSTSGLGDTIYF. This chain uses TRBV20-1 with TRBJ1-3; lacking DNA, the TRBD1 call made by TCRdb goes unchecked. CDR1 and CDR2 (germline): DFQATT, SNEGSKA (reference sequence). The CDR3 loop spans 12 amino acids.